These 24 T cell receptor beta chains originate from one sample sequenced in a study of shared clonotypes between healthy human individuals. Clones were sequenced by immunoSEQ multiplex PCR, and TCRdb holds only the in-frame ones, with some missing. The repertoire holds 1.5 million to 1.9 million clones, with roughly 98% as singletons. The specimen was naive CD4+ T cells sorted from blood. As for subset: CD45RA+ positively selected. These receptors came from a man aged 25 to 45 in good health.

This clone was recorded only once. J is TRBJ1-1 and V is TRBV18, with D possibly TRBD1 on 6 matching bases. This CDR3 region has 15 residues. Per germline, CDR1 KGHSH and CDR2 LQKENI. V dropped 3 bases and J dropped 2 bases, with 13 bases sitting between them. CDR3 nucleotides: TGTGCCAGCTCACCCAGGGGCTCCTTAAACACTGAAGCTTTCTTT. It codes for CASSPRGSLNTEAFF.

The J gene is TRBJ2-7, the V gene TRBV5-6; D unresolved. CDR3 length: 14 amino acids. The V gene's germline CDR1 is SGHDT and CDR2 YYEEEE. Trimming cost V 0 bases and J 2 bases, with 9 bases left between them. The CDR3 loop reads CASSLDVGTYEQYF. In DNA, the CDR3 is TGTGCCAGCAGCTTGGATGTTGGTACCTACGAGCAGTACTTC.

The V call is TRBV6-5, the J call TRBJ2-5; possibly TRBD1 for D (6 bases). Germline V lookup: CDR1 MNHEY, CDR2 SVGAGI. V shed 4 bases and J shed 2 bases, with 17 bases lying between them. This CDR3 region has 16 residues. CDR3 DNA sequence: TGTGCCAGCAGTTCCCGGGTCGGGACACTACAAGAGACCCAGTACTTC. Translated: CASSSRVGTLQETQYF.

The chain has TRBV7-2 and TRBJ2-5; 11 bases are a match to TRBD2. Germline loops: CDR1 SGHTA, CDR2 FQGNSA. With V trimmed by 5 bases and J by 4 bases, 9 bases remained unmatched. CDR3 length: 16 residues. The CDR3 coding sequence is TGTGCCAGCAGCCCGAGGGCGCTAGCGGGAGGAGAGACCCAGTACTTC. It yields the protein CASSPRALAGGETQYF.

The J gene is TRBJ1-1, the V gene TRBV11-2, with TRBD1 matching 8 bases. This CDR3 has 15 amino acids. Germline V lookup: CDR1 SGHAT, CDR2 FQNNGV. With V trimmed by 4 bases and J by 2 bases, 6 bases remained unmatched. The CDR3 DNA is TGTGCCAGCAGCTGGTCGGGACAGGTAAACACTGAAGCTTTCTTT. Protein: CASSWSGQVNTEAFF.

The chain recombines TRBV18 with TRBJ1-5, with TRBD1 matching 8 bases. The J segment lost 0 bases and the V segment lost 4 bases, leaving 5 bases of the junction unmatched. This CDR3 spans 16 amino acids. Germline V gives CDR1 KGHSH, CDR2 LQKENI. The DNA of the CDR3 is TGTGCCAGCTCACTGAGCCAGGGGGCTAGCAATCAGCCCCAGCATTTT. Translating it yields CASSLSQGASNQPQHF.

Here the CDR3 reads CASNGVNTEAFF. Here the CDR3 DNA reads TGTGCCAGCAACGGGGTGAACACTGAAGCTTTCTTT. This sequence joins TRBV7-9 and TRBJ1-1; D not resolved. Germline CDR1 is SEHNR and CDR2 is FQNEAQ (reference sequence). The CDR3 has 12 amino acids. Trimming left V 7 bases short and J 0 bases short, with 6 bases between. The full variable domain, rest sourced from reference TRBV7-9 and TRBJ1-1, is DTGVSQNPRHKITKRGQNVTFRCDPISEHNRLYWYRQTLGQGPEFLTYFQNEAQLEKSRLLSDRFSAERPKGSFSTLEIQRTEQGDSAMYLCASNGVNTEAFFGQGTRLTVV.

This chain's CDR3 is CASSNTRGDQETQYF. Written as DNA, the CDR3 is TGTGCCAGCAGCAATACACGAGGGGACCAAGAGACCCAGTACTTC. This chain connects TRBV7-2 to TRBJ2-5; TRBD1 or TRBD2 may be the D gene (5 bases each). Per the germline V gene, CDR1 is SGHTA and CDR2 is FQGNSA. The V and J ends lost 5 bases and 0 bases respectively, with 13 bases between them. This CDR3 has 15 residues.

This chain joins TRBV5-1 and TRBJ2-1; TRBD2 agrees at 14 bases. The germline V gene has CDR1 SGHRS and CDR2 YFSETQ. After removal of 4 bases from V and 8 bases from J, the junction contained 5 bases not matched to a gene. The length of the CDR3 is 15 residues. CDR3 nucleotides: TGCGCCAGCAGCGAGGGACTAGCGGGAGTTGATGAGCAGTTCTTC. Residues: CASSEGLAGVDEQFF.

V and J are TRBV19 and TRBJ1-2; no reliable D call. V gave up 4 bases and J gave up 6 bases, with 15 bases separating them. The CDR3 is made up of 14 amino acids. The germline V gene has CDR1 LNHDA and CDR2 SQIVND (reference sequence). CDR3 coding DNA: TGTGCCAGTAGTACCTACGTAGAAAGGAATGGCTACACCTTC. Translation gives CASSTYVERNGYTF.

As regards this clone: This sample includes further DNA sequences coding for the same CDR3. The V call is TRBV14, the J call TRBJ2-3; 10 bases line up with TRBD2. Per the germline V gene, CDR1 is SGHDN and CDR2 is FVKESK. The CDR3 contains 15 residues. J lost 0 bases, V lost 4 bases, and 1 base had no gene match. The CDR3 loop is CASSRTSGSTDTQYF. The CDR3 bases are TGTGCCAGCAGCCGGACTAGCGGTAGCACAGATACGCAGTATTTT. Filled out from reference TRBV14 and TRBJ2-3, the complete variable domain reads EAGVTQFPSHSVIEKGQTVTLRCDPISGHDNLYWYRRVMGKEIKFLLHFVKESKQDESGMPNNRFLAERTGGTYSTLKVQPAELEDSGVYFCASSRTSGSTDTQYFGPGTRLTVL.

The chain has TRBV20-1 and TRBJ2-2; D gene ambiguous. This CDR3 has 11 residues. Trimming cost V 2 bases and J 3 bases, with 1 base left between them. Germline CDR1 DFQATT, CDR2 SNEGSKA (reference sequence). The CDR3 loop reads CSARHTGELFF. CDR3 coding DNA: TGCAGTGCTAGACACACCGGGGAGCTGTTTTTT.

Comments on this clone: The same CDR3 arises from other DNA sequences in this sample as well. The rearrangement uses TRBV27 and TRBJ2-5; D possibly corresponds to TRBD2 (6 bases). The CDR3 has 13 residues. Germline assignment: CDR1 MNHEY and CDR2 SMNVEV (reference sequence). Trimming took 3 bases from V and 2 from J, leaving 7 bases between them. This CDR3 reads CASSFRGQETQYF. CDR3 in DNA: TGTGCCAGCAGTTTCCGGGGGCAAGAGACCCAGTACTTC.

The chain carries TRBV5-1 and TRBJ1-3; no definite D call. The V end was cut by 0 bases, the J end by 4 bases, with 8 bases between. The CDR3 length is 14 residues. The germline CDR1 and CDR2 sequences are SGHRS and YFSETQ. The CDR3 bases are TGCGCCAGCAGCTTGGCCGCGGTGGGAAACACCATATATTTT. Its translation: CASSLAAVGNTIYF.

This chain uses TRBV6-5 with TRBJ1-1, with TRBD1 as a possible D gene (6 bases). Per germline, CDR1 MNHEY and CDR2 SVGAGI. V was trimmed by 2 bases and J by 5 bases, leaving 9 bases between them. The CDR3 runs 13 residues. CDR3 amino acids: CASSYGGQTEAFF. In DNA, the CDR3 is TGTGCCAGCAGTTACGGCGGACAGACTGAAGCTTTCTTT.

The J gene is TRBJ2-7, the V gene TRBV6-1; D is ambiguous. The CDR3 extends over 15 amino acids. The germline V gene has CDR1 MNHNS and CDR2 SASEGT. The V end was cut by 2 bases, the J end by 3 bases, with 14 bases between. CDR3 sequence: CASSELRPVDYEQYF. CDR3 bases: TGTGCCAGCAGTGAATTGCGTCCGGTGGACTACGAGCAGTACTTC.

The genes are TRBV11-2 and TRBJ1-4; a possible D gene is TRBD1 (6 bases). There are 15 residues in the CDR3. Germline V lookup: CDR1 SGHAT, CDR2 FQNNGV. Trimming stripped 4 bases from V and 7 bases from J, with 16 bases between. CDR3 in DNA: TGTGCCAGCAGCTCATTGGGGGGCCCAGGTGAAAAACTGTTTTTT. This translates into CASSSLGGPGEKLFF.

The rearrangement links TRBV2 to TRBJ2-2; unclear D gene. Germline CDR1 and CDR2: SNHLY and FYNNEI. This CDR3 contains 14 residues. V was clipped by 2 bases and J by 5 bases, with 9 bases between them. As DNA, the CDR3 is TGTGCCAGCAGTGAATCATGGGGTACCGGGGAGCTGTTTTTT. Amino acids: CASSESWGTGELFF.

On this clone itself: Other nucleotide sequences in the sample specify the same CDR3. V gene TRBV6-5 combines with J gene TRBJ1-2; D gene uncertain. The CDR3 runs to 12 residues. Germline-derived CDR1 and CDR2 are MNHEY and SVGAGI. V dropped 2 bases and J dropped 8 bases, with 9 bases sitting between them. This CDR3 is CASSYSLGGYTF. The CDR3 DNA reads as TGTGCCAGCAGTTACAGCCTGGGAGGCTACACCTTC.

The rearrangement joins TRBV6-1 to TRBJ1-2, with D tentatively TRBD1 (5 bases). The ends were cut back, 1 base at V and 2 bases at J, with 11 bases in the middle. From germline, CDR1 is MNHNS and CDR2 SASEGT. CDR3 size: 15 residues. The DNA for the CDR3 is TGTGCCAGCAGTGAAGGGGGACGGCTAAACTATGGCTACACCTTC. This translates into CASSEGGRLNYGYTF.

V and J are TRBV11-2 and TRBJ2-5; TRBD2 aligns across 12 bases. The V gene's germline CDR1 is SGHAT and CDR2 FQNNGV. Unmatched junction bases numbered 3, after V lost 5 bases and J lost 5 bases. The CDR3 runs to 14 residues. CDR3 sequence reads: CASSAGTSGETQYF. Here the CDR3 DNA reads TGTGCCAGCAGCGCCGGGACTAGCGGGGAGACCCAGTACTTC.

V gene TRBV5-5 combines with J gene TRBJ2-7, with 7 positions matching TRBD1. CDR3 size: 14 residues. Germline V CDR1 and CDR2: SGHKS, YYEKEE (reference sequence). The V segment lost 4 bases and the J segment 4 bases; nucleotides outside the gene matches: 8. The CDR3 is CASSRGQAGYEQYF. The CDR3, as DNA: TGTGCCAGCAGCCGTGGACAGGCCGGATACGAGCAGTACTTC.

The chain links TRBV7-9 to TRBJ2-2, with TRBD1 as a possible D gene (5 bases). Germline-derived CDR1 and CDR2 are SEHNR and FQNEAQ (reference sequence). The V end lost 4 bases, the J end lost 1 base, and 13 bases lay between the germline ends. The CDR3 totals 16 residues. The CDR3 spells CASSWKGRMNTGELFF. In DNA, the CDR3 is TGTGCCAGCAGCTGGAAGGGGCGGATGAACACCGGGGAGCTGTTTTTT.

The gene calls are TRBV9 and TRBJ2-2; 15 nucleotides line up with TRBD2. CDR3 length: 17 amino acids. The J segment lost 4 bases and the V segment lost 2 bases, leaving 3 bases of the junction unmatched. The germline V gene encodes CDR1 SGDLS and CDR2 YYNGEE. The chain's CDR3 is CASSVMGLAGGTGELFF. The CDR3 nucleotides read TGTGCCAGCAGCGTGATGGGACTAGCGGGAGGCACCGGGGAGCTGTTTTTT.